Below, 4 T cell receptor beta chains from the same sample are listed, as sequenced in a study of prognosis after radiotherapy for stage I lung cancer. Amplification of the TCR beta CDR3 (from genomic DNA) was done by two-round multiplex PCR. Primers specific to each TRBV and TRBJ gene were used in first-round PCR. Using its own MiXCR run on the multiplex PCR reads, TCRdb lists one record per CDR3 protein. Of 10,000 to 15,000 distinct CDR3 sequences listed, approximately 40% are singletons. The source was PBMCs, collected before or after stereotactic body radiation therapy (not recorded which). The receptor source for this set is a donor aged 50 or older with non-small cell lung cancer.

Note on this clonotype: A far larger clone is only one base removed, so a read error is likely. This chain uses TRBV7-9 with TRBJ2-5; the D is unclear. The length of the CDR3 is 11 residues. Germline values: CDR1 SEHNR, CDR2 FQNEAQ (reference sequence). CDR3 amino acids: CGSSFLLVGFF. CDR3 DNA: TGTGGCAGCAGCTTCCTTCTCGTAGGGTTCTTC.

A few counts support this clonotype. The gene calls are TRBV11-3 and TRBJ2-3; D is ambiguous. V dropped 5 bases and J dropped 2 bases, with 14 bases sitting between them. CDR1 SGHNT and CDR2 YENEEA come from the germline V gene. The CDR3 sequence is 15 residues long. The CDR3 sequence is CASSPHGRSTDTQYF. CDR3 sequence (DNA): TGTGCCAGCAGCCCTCACGGCAGGTCCACAGATACGCAGTATTTT. The complete variable domain, with remaining parts taken from reference TRBV11-3 and TRBJ2-3, reads EAGVVQSPRYKIIEKKQPVAFWCNPISGHNTLYWYLQNLGQGPELLIRYENEEAVDDSQLPKDRFSAERLKGVDSTLKIQPAELGDSAVYLCASSPHGRSTDTQYFGPGTRLTVL.

This clonotype was counted a few times. A much larger clone differs from this one at a single base, so this may be a read error. The chain is built from TRBV27 and TRBJ2-3, with a weak D call TRBD2 (6 bases). The CDR3 loop spans 14 amino acids. V was trimmed by 9 bases and J by 2 bases, leaving 15 bases between them. CDR1 MNHEY and CDR2 SMNVEV come from the germline V gene (reference sequence). CDR3 nucleotides: TGTGCCAGGACCGGGACTGCCTACACAGATACGCAGTATTTT. Protein sequence: CARTGTAYTDTQYF.

This clonotype was detected ten times or more. The rearrangement joins TRBV15 to TRBJ1-4, with a possible D match to TRBD1 (6 bases). This CDR3 spans 17 amino acids. V was clipped by 5 bases and J by 1 base, with 17 bases between them. Germline assignment: CDR1 LNHNV and CDR2 YYDKDF (reference sequence). The CDR3 DNA is TGTGCCACCAGCCGCGGACAGCGGGGAGAAACTAATGAAAAACTGTTTTTT. Its protein product is CATSRGQRGETNEKLFF.